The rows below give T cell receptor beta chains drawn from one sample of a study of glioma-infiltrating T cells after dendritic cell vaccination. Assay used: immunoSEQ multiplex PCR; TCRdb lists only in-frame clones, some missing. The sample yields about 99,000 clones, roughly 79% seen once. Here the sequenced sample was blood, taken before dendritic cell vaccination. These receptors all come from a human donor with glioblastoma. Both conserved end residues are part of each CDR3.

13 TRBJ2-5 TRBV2 CASSWEAGETQYF
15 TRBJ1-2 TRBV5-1 CASSLDRGPLHGYTF
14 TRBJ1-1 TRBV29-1 CSVVTTGMDTEAFF
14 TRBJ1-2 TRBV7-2 CASSFGQGYYGYTF
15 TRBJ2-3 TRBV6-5 CASSRGAATWDTQYF
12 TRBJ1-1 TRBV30 CAWSGTGTEAFF
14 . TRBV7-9 CASSLEAGSAEQYF
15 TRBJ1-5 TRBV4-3 CASSQDGRGNQPQHF
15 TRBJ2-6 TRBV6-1 CASSLRTFGANVLTF
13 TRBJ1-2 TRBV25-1 CASSEGQGDGYTF
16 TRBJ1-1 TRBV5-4 CASSSLTTGEGTEAFF
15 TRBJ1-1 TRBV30 CAWSAPDRKNTEAFF
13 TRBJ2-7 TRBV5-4 CASSFLQGNEQYF
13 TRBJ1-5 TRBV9 CASSAGQHQPQHF
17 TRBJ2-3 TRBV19 CASSWTSGGESTDTQYF
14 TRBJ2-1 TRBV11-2 CASSSLGGWDEQFF
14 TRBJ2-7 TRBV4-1 CASSPDRDSYEQYF
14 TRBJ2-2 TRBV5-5 CASSPWQYTGELFF
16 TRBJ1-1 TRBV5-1 CASQESDQGTSTEAFF
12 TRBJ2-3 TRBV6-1 CASSELSDTQYF
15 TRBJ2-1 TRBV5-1 CASSLGQGAYNEQFF
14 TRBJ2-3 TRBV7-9 CASSVQGSTDTQYF
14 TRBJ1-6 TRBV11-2 CASSLYGEDSPLHF
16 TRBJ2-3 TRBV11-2 CASSLAPSVSTDTQYF
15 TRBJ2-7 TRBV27 CASSSLAGESYEQYF
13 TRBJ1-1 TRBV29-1 CSVQAFRGTEAFF
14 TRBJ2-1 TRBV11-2 CASSPGGALDEQFF
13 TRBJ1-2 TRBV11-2 CASSPNWEGGYTF
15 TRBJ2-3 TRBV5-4 CASSLGDPGRDTQYF
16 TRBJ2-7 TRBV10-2 CASSESPRAGGYEQYF
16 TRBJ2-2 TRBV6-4 CASSDWGDGNTGELFF
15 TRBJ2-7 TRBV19 CASSNAGQGSYEQYF
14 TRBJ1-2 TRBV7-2 CASSFYQGARGYTF
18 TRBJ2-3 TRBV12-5 CASGLAFGTAPSTDTQYF
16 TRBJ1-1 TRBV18 CASSLTQGAGNTEAFF
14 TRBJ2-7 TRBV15 CATSFRDRPYEQYF
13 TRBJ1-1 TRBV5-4 CASSPIVNTEAFF
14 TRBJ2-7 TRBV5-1 CASSFPGGIYEQYF
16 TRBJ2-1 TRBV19 CASSIRKTATYNEQFF
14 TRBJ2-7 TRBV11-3 CASTLAGGPVEQYF
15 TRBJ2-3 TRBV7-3 CASSLDRESTDTQYF
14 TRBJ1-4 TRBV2 CASTHRGPLKKLFF
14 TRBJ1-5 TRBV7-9 CASSSGGSNQPQHF
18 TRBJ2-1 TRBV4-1 CASSQEGTGYRGYNEQFF
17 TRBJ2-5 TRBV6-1 CASSEEAGDSGVQGQYF
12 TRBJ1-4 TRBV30 CASSVGAEKLFF
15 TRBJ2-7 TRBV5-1 CASTPGRGYSYEQYF
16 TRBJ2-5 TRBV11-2 CASIKIPPGFQETQYF
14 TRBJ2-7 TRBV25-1 CASVTGCFAYEQYF
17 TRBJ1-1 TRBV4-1 CASSQAAIRAGNTEAFF
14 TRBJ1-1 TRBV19 CASSLGQGSTEAFF